This TCR beta chain originates from a study of response to subunit inactivated influenza vaccine. Whole-study results and caveats: Authors suggested seasonal influenza vaccinations each recruit few new T cells.

From the RT-PCR reads, TCRdb called clonotypes with MiXCR, one entry per CDR3 protein. There are 800,000 to 1,000,000 distinct CDR3 sequences in the sample; around 20% occur only once, and 10% to 13% lies in the top ten. As to this clonotype: Its antigen is not known.

This CDR3 is built from 14 residues. Germline assignment: CDR1 SGHRS and CDR2 YFSETQ. Between the trimmed V and J ends, which lost 6 bases and 0 bases, there was a span of 13 bases. The specimen comprised PBMCs from blood, sampled about 5 days after vaccination. The sequence came from a man aged 50 to 59 who received an inactivated influenza vaccine. The J gene is TRBJ2-7, the V gene TRBV5-1; tentative D call: TRBD2 (6 bases). The CDR3 DNA is TGCGCCAGCACCCGGGACTCTAGCTCCTACGAGCAGTACTTC. As protein: CASTRDSSSYEQYF.